A single sample gave rise to the 8 T cell receptor beta chains below, sequenced in a study of blood T cell repertoires in COVID-19 (dated by TCRdb to 2018 to 2020). Libraries were constructed by the immunoSEQ multiplex PCR assay. What TCRdb holds here is the immuneACCESS table cut down to in-frame rearrangements. Part of the clones is not present; checked against another copy, under half of the missing clones reflect an unresolved V gene, and the others are unexplained. The sample includes fewer than 300,000 clones, with around 83% observed a single time. Around 5.4% of the sample belongs to the ten largest clones. Sequencing used peripheral blood. Source of these receptors: an elderly man with acute or convalescent COVID-19.

This sequence joins TRBV14 and TRBJ1-2; no firm D call. Trimming removed 0 bases at V and 7 bases at J, with 12 bases between. Germline lookup yields CDR1 SGHDN and CDR2 FVKESK. CDR3 length: 14 residues. CDR3 region: CASSQDRVAVGYTF. In DNA, the CDR3 is TGTGCCAGCAGCCAAGATCGCGTAGCGGTTGGCTACACCTTC.

J is TRBJ1-1 and V is TRBV6-1; no clear D gene. The CDR3 is 15 amino acids. Looked up from germline, CDR1 is MNHNS and CDR2 is SASEGT. The V end lost 1 base, the J end lost 1 base, and 10 bases lay between the germline ends. The DNA of the CDR3 is TGTGCCAGCAGTGAAGGCTCGGGAGGGAACACTGAAGCTTTCTTT. Its protein is CASSEGSGGNTEAFF.

This clone was seen just once. The genes are TRBV14 and TRBJ1-6; D ambiguous. With 4 bases removed from V and 7 bases from J, the gap between germline ends came to 8 bases. This CDR3 has 13 residues. Germline V gene sequence: CDR1 SGHDN, CDR2 FVKESK. The CDR3 DNA is TGTGCCAGCAGCCGAACTAACAATTCACCCCTCCACTTT. It is translated as CASSRTNNSPLHF.

J is TRBJ1-6 and V is TRBV5-1; 10 bases line up with TRBD1. Germline V CDR1 and CDR2: SGHRS, YFSETQ. The CDR3 runs to 15 residues. V lost 5 bases and J lost 7; bases outside the gene matches: 6. The CDR3 is CASRYGTGDNSPLHF. The CDR3 region has the DNA TGCGCCAGCAGATACGGGACAGGGGACAATTCACCCCTCCACTTT.

This clone was counted a few times. The rearrangement joins TRBV6-5 to TRBJ1-5, with D perhaps matching TRBD1 (5 bases). V lost 7 bases and J 4 bases, leaving 11 bases between the germline ends. CDR1 is MNHEY and CDR2 is SVGAGI in the germline V gene. This CDR3 is built from 13 residues. Here the CDR3 reads CASTPGPNQPQHF. The CDR3 region has the DNA TGTGCCAGCACCCCAGGGCCGAATCAGCCCCAGCATTTT.

This rearrangement joins TRBV29-1 to TRBJ2-5; TRBD2 agrees at 7 bases. The CDR3 sequence is 14 residues long. Trimming cost V 1 base and J 4 bases; bases outside gene matches: 6. The V gene's germline CDR1 is SQVTM and CDR2 ANQGSEA. The CDR3 loop reads CSVEAGLEGETQYF. The CDR3 DNA reads TGCAGCGTTGAAGCTGGACTAGAGGGAGAGACCCAGTACTTC.

The V call is TRBV11-3, the J call TRBJ2-5, with D tentatively TRBD2 (6 bases). The germline gives CDR1 SGHNT, CDR2 YENEEA. V lost 7 bases and J 5 bases, leaving 11 bases between the germline ends. This CDR3 comprises 12 residues. The CDR3 spells CASKGGDETQYF. CDR3 DNA: TGTGCCAGCAAAGGAGGGGATGAGACCCAGTACTTC.

The chain joins TRBV19 to TRBJ2-2, with TRBD1 identical over 7 bases. Germline CDR1 reads LNHDA; CDR2 reads SQIVND (reference sequence). This CDR3 comprises 14 residues. The ends lost 5 bases at V and 4 bases at J; junction bases unmatched: 4. The CDR3 nucleotides are TGTGCCAGTAGTGAGACAGGGATCACCGGGGAGCTGTTTTTT. Residues: CASSETGITGELFF.